This T cell receptor (beta chain) derives from a study of T cells expressing NK-cell markers. Findings and caveats of the study: A handful of donors likewise had their CD3+CD56-NKG2C+ fraction led by these clonotypes.

TCRdb re-called the 5' RACE reads and shows each CDR3 protein once, DNA omitted. Its table lists 500,000 to 700,000 distinct CDR3 sequences. This CDR3 has 16 residues. CDR1 SGDLS and CDR2 YYNGEE come from the germline V gene. As concerns this clonotype: What it recognizes is unknown.

This sequence was found in a man younger than 35 in good health. The rearrangement links TRBV9 to TRBJ2-1; TCRdb selects TRBD2, and the lack of DNA leaves this call unchecked. The source material was blood T cells: a sorted CD56 or NKG2C T cell subset, CD4+ or CD8+ T cells, or bulk PBMC T cells (not recorded which). This CDR3 reads CASSAWTSGSYNEQFF.